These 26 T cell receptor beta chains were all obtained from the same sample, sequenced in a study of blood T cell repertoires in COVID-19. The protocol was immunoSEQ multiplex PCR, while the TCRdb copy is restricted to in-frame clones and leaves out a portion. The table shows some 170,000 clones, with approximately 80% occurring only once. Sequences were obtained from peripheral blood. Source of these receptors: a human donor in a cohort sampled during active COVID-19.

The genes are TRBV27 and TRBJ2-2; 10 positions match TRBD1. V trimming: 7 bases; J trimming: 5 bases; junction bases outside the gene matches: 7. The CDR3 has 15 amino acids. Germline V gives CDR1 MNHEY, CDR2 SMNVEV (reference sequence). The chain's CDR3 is CASNDRGPLTGELFF. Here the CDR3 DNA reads TGTGCCAGCAACGACAGGGGGCCGCTTACCGGGGAGCTGTTTTTT.

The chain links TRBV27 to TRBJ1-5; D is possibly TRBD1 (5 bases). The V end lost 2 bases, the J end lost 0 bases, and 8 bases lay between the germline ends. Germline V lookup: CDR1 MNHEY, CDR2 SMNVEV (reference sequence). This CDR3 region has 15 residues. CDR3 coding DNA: TGTGCCAGCAGTTTACAGGGATATAGCAATCAGCCCCAGCATTTT. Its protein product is CASSLQGYSNQPQHF.

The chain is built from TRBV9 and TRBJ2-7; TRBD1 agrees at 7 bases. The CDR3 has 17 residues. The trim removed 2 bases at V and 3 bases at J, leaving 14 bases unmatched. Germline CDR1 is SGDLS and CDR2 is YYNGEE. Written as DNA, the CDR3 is TGTGCCAGCAGCGTTTCCTCGGGCCGGGACAGAGACTACGAGCAGTACTTC. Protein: CASSVSSGRDRDYEQYF.

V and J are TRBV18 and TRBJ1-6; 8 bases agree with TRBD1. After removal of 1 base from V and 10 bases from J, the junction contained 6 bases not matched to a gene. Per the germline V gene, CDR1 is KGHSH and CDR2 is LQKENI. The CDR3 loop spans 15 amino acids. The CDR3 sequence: CASSPQTGGRSPLHF. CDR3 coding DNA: TGTGCCAGCTCACCACAAACAGGGGGTCGATCACCCCTCCACTTT.

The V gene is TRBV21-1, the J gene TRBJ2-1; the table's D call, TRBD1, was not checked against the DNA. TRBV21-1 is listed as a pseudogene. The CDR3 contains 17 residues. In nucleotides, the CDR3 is TGTGCCAGCAGCATGAAAAGAGAACAGGGTTCCAACAATGAGCAGTTCTTC. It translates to CASSMKREQGSNNEQFF.

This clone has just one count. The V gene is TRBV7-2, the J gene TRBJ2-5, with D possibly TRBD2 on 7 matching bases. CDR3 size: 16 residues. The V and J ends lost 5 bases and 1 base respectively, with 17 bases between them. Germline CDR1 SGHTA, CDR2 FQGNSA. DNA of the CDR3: TGTGCCAGCAGCCCTAGGGGGGGGTCAGTCCAAGAGACCCAGTACTTC. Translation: CASSPRGGSVQETQYF.

The CDR3 DNA sequence: TGTGCCAGCAGCTTCCAGGGCGCGGGGGGTACAATGAAGCAGTTCTTC. Its translation is CASSFQGAGGTMKQFF. V gene TRBV7-2 combines with J gene TRBJ2-1, with 8 bases matching TRBD2. CDR1 and CDR2 from the germline V gene are SGHTA and FQGNSA. The CDR3 contains 16 residues. With V trimmed by 3 bases and J by 11 bases, 15 bases remained unmatched.

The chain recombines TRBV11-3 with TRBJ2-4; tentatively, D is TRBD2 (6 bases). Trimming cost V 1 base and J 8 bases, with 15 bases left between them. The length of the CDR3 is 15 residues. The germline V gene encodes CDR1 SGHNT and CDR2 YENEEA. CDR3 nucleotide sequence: TGTGCCAGCAGCTTAGGGGGAGGACCCACAGACATTCAGTACTTC. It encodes CASSLGGGPTDIQYF.

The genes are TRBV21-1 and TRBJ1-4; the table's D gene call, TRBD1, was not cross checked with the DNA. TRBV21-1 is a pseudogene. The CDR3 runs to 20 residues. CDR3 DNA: TGTGCCAGCAGCCCTAGCGGCGGACAGGGGGCACAGGTGGCTAATGAAAAACTGTTTTTT. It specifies CASSPSGGQGAQVANEKLFF.

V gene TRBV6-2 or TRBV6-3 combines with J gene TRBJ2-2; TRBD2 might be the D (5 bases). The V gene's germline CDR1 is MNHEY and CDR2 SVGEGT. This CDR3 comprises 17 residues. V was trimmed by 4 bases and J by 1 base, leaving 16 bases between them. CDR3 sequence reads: CASSSSVPGKNTGELFF. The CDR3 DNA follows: TGTGCCAGCAGTTCTTCTGTACCGGGGAAGAACACCGGGGAGCTGTTTTTT.

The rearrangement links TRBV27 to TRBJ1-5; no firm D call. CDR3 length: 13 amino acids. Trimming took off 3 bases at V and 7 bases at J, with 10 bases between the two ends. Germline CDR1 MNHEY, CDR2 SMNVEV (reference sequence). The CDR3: CASSLRERQPQHF. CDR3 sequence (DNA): TGTGCCAGCAGTTTGAGGGAACGGCAGCCCCAGCATTTT.

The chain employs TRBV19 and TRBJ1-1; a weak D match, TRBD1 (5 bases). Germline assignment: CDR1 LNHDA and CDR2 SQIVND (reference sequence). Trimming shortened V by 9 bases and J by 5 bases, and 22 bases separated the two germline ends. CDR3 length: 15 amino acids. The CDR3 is CASHPLGGERTEAFF. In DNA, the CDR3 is TGTGCCAGCCACCCTCTGGGGGGGGAAAGGACTGAAGCTTTCTTT.

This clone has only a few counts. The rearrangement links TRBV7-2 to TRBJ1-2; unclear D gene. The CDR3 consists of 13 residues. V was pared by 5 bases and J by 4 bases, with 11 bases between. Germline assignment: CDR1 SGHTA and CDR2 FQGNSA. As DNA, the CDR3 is TGTGCCAGCAGCACCAAACCGGGCTATGGCTACACCTTC. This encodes CASSTKPGYGYTF.

This chain's CDR3 is CASSSEGTNEQYF. The CDR3 region has the DNA TGTGCCAGCAGTTCGGAGGGGACGAACGAGCAGTACTTC. This sequence joins TRBV6-6 and TRBJ2-7, with D perhaps matching TRBD2 (6 bases). Germline V lookup: CDR1 MNHNY, CDR2 SVGAGI (reference sequence). V was pared by 4 bases and J by 5 bases, with 12 bases between. This CDR3 contains 13 residues.

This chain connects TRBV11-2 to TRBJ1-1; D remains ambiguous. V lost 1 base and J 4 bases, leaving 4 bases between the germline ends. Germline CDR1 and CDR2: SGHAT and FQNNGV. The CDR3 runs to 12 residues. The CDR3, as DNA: TGTGCCAGCAGCTTAGCAGTCACTGAAGCTTTCTTT. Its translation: CASSLAVTEAFF.

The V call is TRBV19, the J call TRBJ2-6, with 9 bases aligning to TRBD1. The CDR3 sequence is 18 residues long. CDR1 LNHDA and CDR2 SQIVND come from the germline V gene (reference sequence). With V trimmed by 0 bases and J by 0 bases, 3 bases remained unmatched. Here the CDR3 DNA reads TGTGCCAGTAGTATAGAGGGACAGGGAAGCTCTGGGGCCAACGTCCTGACTTTC. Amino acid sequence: CASSIEGQGSSGANVLTF.

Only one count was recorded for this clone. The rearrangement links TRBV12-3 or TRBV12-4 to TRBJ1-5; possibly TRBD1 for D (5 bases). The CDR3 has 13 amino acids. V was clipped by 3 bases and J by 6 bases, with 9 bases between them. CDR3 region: CASSFQGSQPQHF. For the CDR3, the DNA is TGTGCCAGCAGTTTCCAGGGCTCTCAGCCCCAGCATTTT.

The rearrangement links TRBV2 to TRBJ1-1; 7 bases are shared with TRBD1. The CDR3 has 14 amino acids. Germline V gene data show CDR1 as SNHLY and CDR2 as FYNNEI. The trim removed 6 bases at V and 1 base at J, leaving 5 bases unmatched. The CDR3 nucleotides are TGTGCCAGCAGAAACGACAGGGCGAACACTGAAGCTTTCTTT. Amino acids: CASRNDRANTEAFF.

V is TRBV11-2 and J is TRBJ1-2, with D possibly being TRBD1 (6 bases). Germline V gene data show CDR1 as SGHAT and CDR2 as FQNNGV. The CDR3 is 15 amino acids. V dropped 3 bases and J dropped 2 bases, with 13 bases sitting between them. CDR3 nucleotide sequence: TGTGCCAGCAGCTTGTCAACAGGGCCCAACTATGGCTACACCTTC. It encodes CASSLSTGPNYGYTF.

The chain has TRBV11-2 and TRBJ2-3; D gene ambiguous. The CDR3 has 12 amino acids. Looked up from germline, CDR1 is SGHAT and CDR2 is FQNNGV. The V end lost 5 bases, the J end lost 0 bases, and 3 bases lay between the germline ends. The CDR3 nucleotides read TGTGCCAGCAGCCCAAGCACAGATACGCAGTATTTT. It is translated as CASSPSTDTQYF.

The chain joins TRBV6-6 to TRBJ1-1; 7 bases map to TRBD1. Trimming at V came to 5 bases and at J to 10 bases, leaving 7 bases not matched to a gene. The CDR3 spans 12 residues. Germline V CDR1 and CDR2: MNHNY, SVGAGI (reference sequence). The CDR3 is CASSDATGVAFF. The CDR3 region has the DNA TGTGCCAGCAGTGACGCAACAGGGGTAGCTTTCTTT.

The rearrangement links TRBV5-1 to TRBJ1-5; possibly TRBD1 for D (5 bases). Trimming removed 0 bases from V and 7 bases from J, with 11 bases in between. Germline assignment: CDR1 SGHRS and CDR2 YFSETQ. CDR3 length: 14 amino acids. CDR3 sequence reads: CASSLGGQGQPQHF. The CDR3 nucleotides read TGCGCCAGCAGCTTGGGCGGCCAGGGCCAGCCCCAGCATTTT.

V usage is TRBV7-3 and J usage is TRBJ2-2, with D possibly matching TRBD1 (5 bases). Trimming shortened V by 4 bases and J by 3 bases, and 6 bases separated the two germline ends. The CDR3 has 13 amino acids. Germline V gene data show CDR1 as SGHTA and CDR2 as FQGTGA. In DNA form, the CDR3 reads TGTGCCAGCAGCTCCAGGGACACCGGGGAGCTGTTTTTT. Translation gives CASSSRDTGELFF.

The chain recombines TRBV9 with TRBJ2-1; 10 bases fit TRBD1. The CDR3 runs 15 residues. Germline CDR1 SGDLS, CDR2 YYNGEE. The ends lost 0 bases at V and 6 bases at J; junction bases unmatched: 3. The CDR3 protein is CASSVGQGARNEQFF. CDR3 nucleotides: TGTGCCAGCAGCGTAGGACAGGGGGCCCGCAATGAGCAGTTCTTC.

CDR3 bases: TGTGCCAGCAGCAAGAAGGACAGGGCCTTCAATCAGCCCCAGCATTTT. It translates to CASSKKDRAFNQPQHF. The V call is TRBV7-3, the J call TRBJ1-5; 8 nucleotides line up with TRBD1. This CDR3 spans 16 amino acids. The germline gives CDR1 SGHTA, CDR2 FQGTGA. J gave up 3 bases and V 5 bases, and 9 bases lay outside the gene matches.

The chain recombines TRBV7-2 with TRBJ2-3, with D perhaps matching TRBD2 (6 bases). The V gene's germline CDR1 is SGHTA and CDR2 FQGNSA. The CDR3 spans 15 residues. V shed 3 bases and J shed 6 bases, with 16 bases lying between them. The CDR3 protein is CASSLGGGIGDTQYF. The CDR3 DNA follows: TGTGCCAGCAGCTTGGGTGGGGGGATTGGGGATACGCAGTATTTT.